This T cell receptor (beta chain) was observed in a study of patients and donors after allogeneic stem cell transplantation. TCRdb re-analysed the RT-PCR reads in MiXCR, keeping a single row per CDR3 protein. The profile shows approximately 430,000 distinct CDR3 sequences, 16% of them singletons. Ten or more counts support this clonotype. This clonotype originated in a human donor who was either an allogeneic HSCT recipient or a stem cell or donor lymphocyte infusion donor (not recorded which). It is not recorded whose cells these are; they may come from a transplant donor. Source material: blood, either unsorted or a sorted T cell fraction (not recorded which).

CDR3 sequence: CATWGTSGSYNEQFF. In nucleotides, the CDR3 is TGTGCCACCTGGGGGACTAGCGGGAGCTACAATGAGCAGTTCTTC. This chain connects TRBV12-3 or TRBV12-4 to TRBJ2-1, with TRBD2 matching over 14 bases. CDR3 size: 15 residues. V lost 10 bases to trimming and J lost 3 bases; unmatched junction nucleotides: 5.